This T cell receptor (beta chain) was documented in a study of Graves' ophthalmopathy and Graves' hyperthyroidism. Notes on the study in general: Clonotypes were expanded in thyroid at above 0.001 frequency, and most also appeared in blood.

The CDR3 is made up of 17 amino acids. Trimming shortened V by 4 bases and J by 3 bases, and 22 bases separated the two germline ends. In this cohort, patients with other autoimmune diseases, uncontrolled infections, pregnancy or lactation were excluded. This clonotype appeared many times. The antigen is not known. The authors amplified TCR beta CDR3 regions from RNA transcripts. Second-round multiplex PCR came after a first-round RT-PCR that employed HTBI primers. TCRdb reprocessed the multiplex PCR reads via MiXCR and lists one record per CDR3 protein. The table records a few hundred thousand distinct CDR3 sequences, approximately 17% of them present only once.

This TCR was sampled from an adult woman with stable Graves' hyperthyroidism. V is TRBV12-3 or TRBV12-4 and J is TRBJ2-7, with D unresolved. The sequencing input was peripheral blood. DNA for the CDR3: TGTGCCAGCAGTTCCCCACGCGCCCATTTAACCCTCTACGAGCAGTACTTC. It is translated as CASSSPRAHLTLYEQYF.